The 20 T cell receptor beta chains below all came from one sample that was sequenced in a study of cytomegalovirus exposure and HLA in healthy donors. 60 Vbeta and 13 Jbeta primers were used in PCR. This table comes from immunoSEQ multiplex PCR, and its TCRdb copy is limited to in-frame clones, with some not included. The sample records roughly 130,000 clones, 65% to 90% being singletons. Sequencing was carried out using PBMCs. These receptors were obtained from a man over 45 in good health and CMV-seronegative.

In its sample, this clone was seen once. The rearrangement uses TRBV4-1 and TRBJ2-7, with D hard to call. V lost 4 bases, J lost 0 bases, and 7 bases lay in between. Germline CDR1 is MGHRA and CDR2 is YSYEKL. The CDR3 has 13 residues. CDR3 coding DNA: TGCGCCAGCAGCCCTACGGGCTCCTACGAGCAGTACTTC. This codes for CASSPTGSYEQYF.

This clone has just one count. The rearrangement uses TRBV29-1 and TRBJ1-2; 9 bases agree with TRBD1. Germline V lookup: CDR1 SQVTM, CDR2 ANQGSEA. J lost 2 bases, V lost 7 bases, and 8 bases had no gene match. CDR3 length: 14 residues. This CDR3 is CSASRDRANYGYTF. The CDR3 bases are TGCAGCGCCTCGAGGGACAGGGCGAACTATGGCTACACCTTC.

The chain joins TRBV19 to TRBJ1-1, with no clear D. V shed 5 bases and J shed 6 bases, with 13 bases lying between them. CDR1 is LNHDA and CDR2 is SQIVND in the germline V gene (reference sequence). The CDR3 contains 13 residues. The CDR3 spells CASSPLGGAEAFF. The CDR3 nucleotides read TGTGCCAGTAGTCCACTCGGAGGTGCTGAAGCTTTCTTT.

The chain links TRBV5-6 to TRBJ1-1; D gene ambiguous. Trimming removed 0 bases from V and 0 bases from J, with 9 bases in between. The CDR3 has 15 amino acids. Germline V gene lookup returns CDR1 SGHDT and CDR2 YYEEEE. CDR3: CASSLDRRMNTEAFF. The CDR3 nucleotides read TGTGCCAGCAGCTTGGACAGACGCATGAACACTGAAGCTTTCTTT.

This clone has only one observation. The rearrangement uses TRBV7-9 and TRBJ1-1; D perhaps matches TRBD1 (6 bases). Germline CDR1 is SEHNR and CDR2 is FQNEAQ (reference sequence). This CDR3 comprises 18 residues. V lost 1 base, J lost 5 bases, and 23 bases lay in between. The CDR3 region has the DNA TGTGCCAGCAGCTTAGGCAGGGGCCTACGGCTGGTTGGGACTGAAGCTTTCTTT. It translates to CASSLGRGLRLVGTEAFF.

J is TRBJ2-5 and V is TRBV5-1; D possibly corresponds to TRBD1 (6 bases). The J call is in doubt because the DNA end fits TRBJ2-7 better. Per germline, CDR1 SGHRS and CDR2 YFSETQ. CDR3 size: 14 residues. For the CDR3, the DNA is TGCGCCAGCAGCTTGGCGTCCACACAGGGCGAGCAGTACTTC. Its protein is CASSLASTQGEQYF.

The chain couples TRBV6-5 to TRBJ1-3; D remains unclear. V was clipped by 8 bases and J by 0 bases, with 11 bases between them. Germline assignment: CDR1 MNHEY and CDR2 SVGAGI. The CDR3 spans 14 residues. CDR3 amino acids: CASGKLDSGNTIYF. DNA for the CDR3: TGTGCCAGCGGCAAGCTAGACTCTGGAAACACCATATATTTT.

This chain links TRBV6-1 with TRBJ2-5; 9 nucleotides match TRBD2. The germline V gene has CDR1 MNHNS and CDR2 SASEGT. After removal of 5 bases from V and 9 bases from J, the junction contained 10 bases not matched to a gene. The CDR3 sequence is 14 residues long. CDR3 residues: CASSNSGGTGAQYF. CDR3 coding DNA: TGTGCCAGCAGTAATAGCGGGGGCACTGGGGCCCAGTACTTC.

The gene calls are TRBV6-5 and TRBJ1-1, with D uncertain. Germline CDR1 reads MNHEY; CDR2 reads SVGAGI. Trimming shortened V by 6 bases and J by 10 bases, and 12 bases separated the two germline ends. The CDR3 sequence is 11 residues long. CDR3 in DNA: TGTGCCAGCAGCCATGGAGGGCTAGCTTTCTTT. It specifies CASSHGGLAFF.

The chain uses TRBV7-6 and TRBJ1-4, with D possibly TRBD1 on 5 matching bases. Per the germline V gene, CDR1 is SGHVS and CDR2 is FNYEAQ. The CDR3 consists of 15 residues. Trimming cost V 5 bases and J 0 bases, with 10 bases left between them. CDR3 amino acids: CASSPGGATNEKLFF. Written as DNA, the CDR3 is TGTGCCAGCAGCCCTGGGGGGGCAACTAATGAAAAACTGTTTTTT.

The rearrangement links TRBV7-3 to TRBJ2-5, with D possibly being TRBD2 (5 bases). This CDR3 has 14 residues. The V end was cut by 3 bases, the J end by 5 bases, with 13 bases between. Germline V gives CDR1 SGHTA, CDR2 FQGTGA. CDR3 coding DNA: TGTGCCAGCAGCTTGACCGGACCGGGGGAGACCCAGTACTTC. Its protein is CASSLTGPGETQYF. Filled out from reference TRBV7-3 and TRBJ2-5, the complete variable domain reads GAGVSQTPSNKVTEKGKYVELRCDPISGHTALYWYRQSLGQGPEFLIYFQGTGAADDSGLPNDRFFAVRPEGSVSTLKIQRTERGDSAVYLCASSLTGPGETQYFGPGTRLLVL.

J is TRBJ1-1 and V is TRBV19, with 8 bases matching TRBD1. After removal of 4 bases from V and 0 bases from J, the junction contained 7 bases not matched to a gene. CDR1 and CDR2 (germline): LNHDA, SQIVND (reference sequence). The CDR3 contains 16 residues. The CDR3 nucleotides read TGTGCCAGTAGTACACCTCGACAGGGGATGAACACTGAAGCTTTCTTT. Residues: CASSTPRQGMNTEAFF.

The rearrangement uses TRBV5-4 and TRBJ2-7, with 10 bases that match TRBD2. V gave up 2 bases and J gave up 6 bases; unmatched junction bases: 5. The CDR3 has 14 amino acids. Germline V gives CDR1 SGHNT, CDR2 YYREEE (reference sequence). CDR3 region: CASSLAGGPFEQYF. The CDR3 DNA reads as TGTGCCAGCAGCTTAGCGGGGGGGCCTTTCGAGCAGTACTTC.

The chain uses TRBV6-1 and TRBJ2-7; TRBD1 agrees at 8 bases. This CDR3 is built from 14 residues. Germline CDR1 reads MNHNS; CDR2 reads SASEGT. The junction had 6 bases not matched to a gene; V was cut back by 6 bases and J by 2 bases. The CDR3 sequence: CASSAEDRAYEQYF. The CDR3 coding sequence is TGTGCCAGCAGCGCTGAGGACAGGGCCTACGAGCAGTACTTC.

The chain joins TRBV4-1 to TRBJ2-1; 8 bases are a match to TRBD2. Trimming cost V 2 bases and J 2 bases; bases outside gene matches: 2. This CDR3 has 15 amino acids. Germline V gene data show CDR1 as MGHRA and CDR2 as YSYEKL. The CDR3 DNA follows: TGCGCCAGCAGCCAATTAGCGGGACCCTACAATGAGCAGTTCTTC. Residues: CASSQLAGPYNEQFF.

The chain uses TRBV9 and TRBJ1-6; 9 nucleotides align to TRBD1. Losses at the gene ends were 7 bases for V and 9 bases for J; bases not matched to a gene: 2. Germline V gene sequence: CDR1 SGDLS, CDR2 YYNGEE. The CDR3 consists of 12 residues. For the CDR3, the DNA is TGTGCCAGCGCGGACAGGGGTTCACCCCTCCACTTT. Residues: CASADRGSPLHF.

The chain employs TRBV6-5 and TRBJ2-7; possible D gene TRBD1, 6 bases. V was trimmed by 6 bases and J by 4 bases, leaving 16 bases between them. CDR3 size: 14 residues. CDR1 is MNHEY, CDR2 SVGAGI, per germline. CDR3 nucleotides: TGTGCCAGCAGCATGACAGGACGAGCTTACGAGCAGTACTTC. It yields the protein CASSMTGRAYEQYF.

This sequence joins TRBV7-3 and TRBJ2-1; D might be TRBD2 (6 bases). The CDR3 sequence is 15 residues long. Trimming shortened V by 8 bases and J by 0 bases, and 14 bases separated the two germline ends. From germline, CDR1 is SGHTA and CDR2 FQGTGA. The chain's CDR3 is CASGRRESSYNEQFF. The CDR3 nucleotides are TGTGCCAGCGGAAGGCGGGAAAGCTCCTACAATGAGCAGTTCTTC.

This clone was counted between two and nine times. This sequence joins TRBV30 and TRBJ2-5; the match to TRBD2 covers 8 bases. The CDR3 consists of 15 residues. V lost 0 bases, J lost 5 bases, and 8 bases stayed unmatched. Germline-derived CDR1 and CDR2 are GTSNPN and SVGIG (reference sequence). CDR3 DNA: TGTGCCTGGAGTGTGGGACGGGGGGGTCGGGAGACCCAGTACTTC. Its translation is CAWSVGRGGRETQYF.

This clone was counted a single time. The chain carries TRBV2 and TRBJ2-2; no firm D call. The CDR3 sequence is 13 residues long. Germline lookup yields CDR1 SNHLY and CDR2 FYNNEI. Trimming took 3 bases from V and 3 from J, leaving 5 bases between them. The CDR3 region has the DNA TGTGCCAGCAGTGACGAGCACACCGGGGAGCTGTTTTTT. It specifies CASSDEHTGELFF.